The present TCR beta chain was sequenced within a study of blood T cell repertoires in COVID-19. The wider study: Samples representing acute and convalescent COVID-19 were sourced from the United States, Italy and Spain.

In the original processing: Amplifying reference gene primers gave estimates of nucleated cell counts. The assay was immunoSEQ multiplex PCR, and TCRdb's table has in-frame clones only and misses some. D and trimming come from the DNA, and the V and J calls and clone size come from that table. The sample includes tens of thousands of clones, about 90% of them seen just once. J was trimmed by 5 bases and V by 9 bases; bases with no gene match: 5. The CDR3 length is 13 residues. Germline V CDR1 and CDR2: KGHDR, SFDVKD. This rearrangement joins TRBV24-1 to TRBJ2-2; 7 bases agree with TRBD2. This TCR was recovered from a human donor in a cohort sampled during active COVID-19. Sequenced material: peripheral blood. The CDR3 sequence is CATSNGGTGELFF. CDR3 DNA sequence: TGTGCCACCTCGAACGGGGGGACCGGGGAGCTGTTTTTT.